This T cell receptor (beta chain) was captured in a study of chronic HIV infection and antiretroviral therapy. This CDR3 is built from 14 residues. V shed 5 bases and J shed 4 bases, with 14 bases lying between them. Germline V lookup: CDR1 SGHTA, CDR2 FQGTGA. TCRdb used MiXCR to reprocess the 5' RACE reads, holding one entry per CDR3 protein. The top ten hold more than 2.5% of the sample, which has over 40,000 distinct CDR3 sequences, under 20% seen once. This clonotype was detected only a few times. The TCR originated in an adult who had HIV and had not received antiretroviral therapy, or was an uninfected healthy control (not recorded which). Input material: peripheral blood. This chain uses TRBV7-3 with TRBJ1-2; D gene uncertain. The CDR3 sequence is CASSPSADLYGYTF. The CDR3 bases are TGTGCCAGCAGCCCCAGCGCAGATCTCTATGGCTACACCTTC.